This T cell receptor beta chain comes out of a study of T cells in Graves' hyperthyroidism and ophthalmopathy. This clonotype was detected only once. Diagnosis rested on symptoms, serum thyroxine and TRAb, thyroid ultrasound, and orbital computed tomography. The CDR3 regions of TCR beta were amplified from RNA transcripts. HTBI primers drove first-round RT-PCR of the TCR CDR3. TCRdb processed the multiplex PCR reads anew with MiXCR; each CDR3 protein has one entry. The data hold roughly 420,000 distinct CDR3 sequences, with about an eighth observed a single time. Trimming took 4 bases from V and 6 from J, leaving 18 bases between them. The CDR3 runs 15 residues. Per germline, CDR1 SGHAT and CDR2 FQNNGV.

V is TRBV11-2 and J is TRBJ1-1; D is possibly TRBD1 (5 bases). The source material was blood. This sequence was found in a woman between 18 and 30 years old with Graves' hyperthyroidism. The CDR3, as DNA: TGTGCCAGCAGCTATCCGACGGCGGGGGACGCTGAAGCTTTCTTT. Amino acids: CASSYPTAGDAEAFF.